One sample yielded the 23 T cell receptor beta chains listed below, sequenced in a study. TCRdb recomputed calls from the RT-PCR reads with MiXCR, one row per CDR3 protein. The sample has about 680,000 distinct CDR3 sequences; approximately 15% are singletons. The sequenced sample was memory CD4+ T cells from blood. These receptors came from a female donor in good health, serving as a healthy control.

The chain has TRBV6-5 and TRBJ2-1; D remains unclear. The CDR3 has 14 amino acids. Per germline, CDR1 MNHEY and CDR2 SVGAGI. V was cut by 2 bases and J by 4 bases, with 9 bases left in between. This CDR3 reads CASSYTVGYNEQFF. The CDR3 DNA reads TGTGCCAGCAGTTACACCGTCGGGTACAATGAGCAGTTCTTC.

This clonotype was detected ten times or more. The CDR3 sequence: CSVASGGADTQYF. CDR3 sequence (DNA): TGCAGCGTTGCCAGCGGGGGGGCCGATACGCAGTATTTT. The rearrangement joins TRBV29-1 to TRBJ2-3; 10 bases are a match to TRBD2. Germline lookup yields CDR1 SQVTM and CDR2 ANQGSEA. Trimming removed 4 bases from V and 6 bases from J; junction bases left unmatched: 4. The CDR3 is 13 amino acids.

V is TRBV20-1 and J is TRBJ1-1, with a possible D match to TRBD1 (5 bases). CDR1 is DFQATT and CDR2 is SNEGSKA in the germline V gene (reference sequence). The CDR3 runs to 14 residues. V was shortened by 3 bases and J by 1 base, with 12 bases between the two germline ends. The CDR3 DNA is TGCAGTGCTAGTGGGGGGATAAGGAACACTGAAGCTTTCTTT. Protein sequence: CSASGGIRNTEAFF.

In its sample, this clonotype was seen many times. As DNA, the CDR3 is TGTGCCATCAGTGGCCGGGGACAGAGCACAGATACGCAGTATTTT. Encoded protein: CAISGRGQSTDTQYF. The V gene is TRBV10-3, the J gene TRBJ2-3; 7 nucleotides match TRBD1. This CDR3 has 15 amino acids. Germline values: CDR1 ENHRY, CDR2 SYGVKD. Trimming removed 4 bases from V and 0 bases from J; junction bases left unmatched: 4.

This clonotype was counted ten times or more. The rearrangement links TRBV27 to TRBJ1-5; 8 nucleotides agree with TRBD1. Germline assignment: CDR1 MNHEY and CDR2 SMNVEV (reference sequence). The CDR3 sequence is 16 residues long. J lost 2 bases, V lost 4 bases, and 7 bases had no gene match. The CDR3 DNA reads TGTGCCAGCAGTTCCTCCGGGACAGGTCGCAATCAGCCCCAGCATTTT. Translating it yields CASSSSGTGRNQPQHF.

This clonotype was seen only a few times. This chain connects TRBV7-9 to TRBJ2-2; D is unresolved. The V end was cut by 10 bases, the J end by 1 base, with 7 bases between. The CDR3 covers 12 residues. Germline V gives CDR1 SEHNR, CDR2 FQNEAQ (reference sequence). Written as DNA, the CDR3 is TGTGCCACTAGTTGGAACACCGGGGAGCTGTTTTTT. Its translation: CATSWNTGELFF.

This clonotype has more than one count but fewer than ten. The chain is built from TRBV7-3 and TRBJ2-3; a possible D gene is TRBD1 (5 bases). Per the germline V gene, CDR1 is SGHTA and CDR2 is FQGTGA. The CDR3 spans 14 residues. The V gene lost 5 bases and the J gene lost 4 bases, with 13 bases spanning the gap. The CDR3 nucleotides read TGTGCCAGCAGCCCGGACATCAACGCAGATACGCAGTATTTT. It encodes CASSPDINADTQYF.

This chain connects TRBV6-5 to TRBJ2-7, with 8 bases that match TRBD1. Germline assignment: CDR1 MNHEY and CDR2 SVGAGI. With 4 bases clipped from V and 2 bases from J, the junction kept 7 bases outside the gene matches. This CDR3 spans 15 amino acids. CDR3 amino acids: CASSSAGTGPYEQYF. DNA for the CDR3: TGTGCCAGCAGTTCAGCCGGGACAGGTCCCTACGAGCAGTACTTC.

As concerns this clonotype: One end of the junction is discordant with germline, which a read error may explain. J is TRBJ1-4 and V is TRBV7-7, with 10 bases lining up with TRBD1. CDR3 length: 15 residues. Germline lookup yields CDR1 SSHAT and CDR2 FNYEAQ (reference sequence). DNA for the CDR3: TGTGCTAGCAGCATCGGGACAGGGGTCGGTGAAAAACTGTTTTTT. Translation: CASSIGTGVGEKLFF.

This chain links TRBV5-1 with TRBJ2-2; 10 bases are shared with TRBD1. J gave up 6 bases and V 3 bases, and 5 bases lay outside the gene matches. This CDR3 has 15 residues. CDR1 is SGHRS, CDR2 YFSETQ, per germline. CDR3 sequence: CASSSGTGVPGELFF. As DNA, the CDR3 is TGCGCCAGCAGCTCCGGGACAGGGGTCCCCGGGGAGCTGTTTTTT.

The CDR3 sequence: CATSGFNGQFTDTQYF. The CDR3 coding sequence is TGTGCCACCAGTGGGTTTAACGGACAGTTCACAGATACGCAGTATTTT. The rearrangement links TRBV24-1 to TRBJ2-3; TRBD1 is a possible D gene (6 bases). Per germline, CDR1 KGHDR and CDR2 SFDVKD. The V end lost 5 bases, the J end lost 2 bases, and 16 bases lay between the germline ends. The CDR3 sequence is 16 residues long.

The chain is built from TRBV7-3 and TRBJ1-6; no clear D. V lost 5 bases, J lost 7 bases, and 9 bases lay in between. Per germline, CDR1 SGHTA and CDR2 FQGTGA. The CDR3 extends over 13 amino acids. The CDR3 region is CASSPRTNSPLHF. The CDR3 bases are TGTGCCAGCAGCCCTCGGACCAATTCACCCCTCCACTTT.

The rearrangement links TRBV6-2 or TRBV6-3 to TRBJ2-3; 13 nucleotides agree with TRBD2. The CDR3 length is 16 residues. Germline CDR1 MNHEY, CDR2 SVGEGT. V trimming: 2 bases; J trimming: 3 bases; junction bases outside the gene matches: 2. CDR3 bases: TGTGCCAGCAGTTACGGGACTAGCGGGGCTACAGATACGCAGTATTTT. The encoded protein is CASSYGTSGATDTQYF.

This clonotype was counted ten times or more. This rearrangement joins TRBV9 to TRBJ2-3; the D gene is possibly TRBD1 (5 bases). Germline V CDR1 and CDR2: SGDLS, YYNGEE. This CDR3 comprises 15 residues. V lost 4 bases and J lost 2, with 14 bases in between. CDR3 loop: CASSPAGQITDTQYF. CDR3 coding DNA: TGTGCCAGCAGCCCAGCTGGACAAATCACAGATACGCAGTATTTT.

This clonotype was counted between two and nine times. Written as DNA, the CDR3 is TGTGCCAGCGGGCGACCGGGCTACACCTTC. It encodes CASGRPGYTF. The chain carries TRBV12-3 or TRBV12-4 and TRBJ1-2, with D uncertain. This CDR3 has 10 residues. V shed 8 bases and J shed 8 bases, with 9 bases lying between them.

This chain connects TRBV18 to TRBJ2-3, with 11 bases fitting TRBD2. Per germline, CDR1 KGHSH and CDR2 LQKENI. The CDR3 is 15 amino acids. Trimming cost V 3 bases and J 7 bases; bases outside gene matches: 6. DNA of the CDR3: TGTGCCAGCTCACCGACTAGCGGGAACCAAAATACGCAGTATTTT. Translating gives CASSPTSGNQNTQYF.

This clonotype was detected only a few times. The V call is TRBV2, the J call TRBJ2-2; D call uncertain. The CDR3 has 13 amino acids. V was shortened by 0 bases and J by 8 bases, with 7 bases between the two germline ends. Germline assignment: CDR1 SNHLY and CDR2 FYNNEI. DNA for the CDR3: TGTGCCAGCAGTGAAGCGGCCCGGGGGGAGCTGTTTTTT. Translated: CASSEAARGELFF.

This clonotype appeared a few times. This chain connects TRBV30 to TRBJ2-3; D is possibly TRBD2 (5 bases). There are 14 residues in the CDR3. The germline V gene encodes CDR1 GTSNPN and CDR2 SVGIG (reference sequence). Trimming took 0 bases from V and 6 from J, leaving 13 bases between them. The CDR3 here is CAWSVQGAEDTQYF. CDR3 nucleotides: TGTGCCTGGAGTGTACAAGGAGCGGAGGATACGCAGTATTTT.

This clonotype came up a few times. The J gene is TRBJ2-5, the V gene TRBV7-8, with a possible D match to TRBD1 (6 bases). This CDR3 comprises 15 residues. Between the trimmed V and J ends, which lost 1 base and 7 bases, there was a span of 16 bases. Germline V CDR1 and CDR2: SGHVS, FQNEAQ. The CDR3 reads CASSLGQPGVVTQYF. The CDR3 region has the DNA TGTGCCAGCAGCTTAGGTCAGCCAGGGGTGGTGACCCAGTACTTC.

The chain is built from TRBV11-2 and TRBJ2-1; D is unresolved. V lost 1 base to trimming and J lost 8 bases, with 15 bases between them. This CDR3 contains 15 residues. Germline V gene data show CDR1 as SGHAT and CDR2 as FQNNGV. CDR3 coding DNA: TGTGCCAGCAGCTTAGCCTCGGACGTAATCGATGAGCAGTTCTTC. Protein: CASSLASDVIDEQFF.

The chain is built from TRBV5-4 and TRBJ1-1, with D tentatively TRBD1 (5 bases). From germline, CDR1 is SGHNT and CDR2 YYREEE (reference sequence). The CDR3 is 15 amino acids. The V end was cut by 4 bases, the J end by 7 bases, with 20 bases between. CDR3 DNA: TGTGCCAGCAGCACCGATTTGGGGGTGGGAGGTGAAGCTTTCTTT. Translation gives CASSTDLGVGGEAFF. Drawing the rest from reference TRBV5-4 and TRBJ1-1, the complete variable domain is ETGVTQSPTHLIKTRGQQVTLRCSSQSGHNTVSWYQQALGQGPQFIFQYYREEENGRGNFPPRFSGLQFPNYSSELNVNALELDDSALYLCASSTDLGVGGEAFFGQGTRLTVV.

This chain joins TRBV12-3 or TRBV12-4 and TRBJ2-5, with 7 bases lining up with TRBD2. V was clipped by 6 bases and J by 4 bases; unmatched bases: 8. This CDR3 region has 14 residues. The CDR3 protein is CASRSSGRGETQYF. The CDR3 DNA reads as TGTGCCAGCAGATCCTCAGGGAGGGGAGAGACCCAGTACTTC.

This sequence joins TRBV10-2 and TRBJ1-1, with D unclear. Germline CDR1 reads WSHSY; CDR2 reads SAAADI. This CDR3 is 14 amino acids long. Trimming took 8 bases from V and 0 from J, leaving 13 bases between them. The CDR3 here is CASSLWQLNTEAFF. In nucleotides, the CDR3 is TGCGCCAGCTCGCTGTGGCAGTTGAACACTGAAGCTTTCTTT.